Listed below are T cell receptor beta chains from one sample, sequenced in a study of T cell responses to AZD1222 COVID-19 vaccine. The protocol was immunoSEQ multiplex PCR, while the TCRdb copy is restricted to in-frame clones and leaves out a portion. The table has more than 100,000 clones, 70% to 90% seen once. This specimen consisted of peripheral blood, obtained on day 0 of AZD1222 vaccination. The receptors were gathered from an adult in good health. The conserved cysteine and the conserved F or W are not part of the CDR3 here.

TRBJ2-5 TRBV6-2/TRBV6-3 ASSYGLLSGGRETQY
TRBJ2-2 TRBV7-3 ASSLQGINTGELF
TRBJ2-1 TRBV9 ASSSSGLGGYNEQF
TRBJ2-1 TRBV29-1 SSGLAELGEQF
TRBJ2-1 TRBV6-5 ASSYSFVGYNEQF
TRBJ1-2 TRBV2 AGETWDETTF
TRBJ1-1 TRBV4-1 ASSQGTGQLNTEAF
TRBJ2-1 TRBV20-1 SASDRGSSGALGNEQF
TRBJ1-4 TRBV4-1 ASRPDRGRANEKLF
TRBJ1-6 TRBV5-4 ASSPKPHGQVGDSPLH
TRBJ1-6 TRBV11-2 ASSLEGQGGSPLH
TRBJ2-1 TRBV6-2/TRBV6-3 ASSDLGLAATQF
TRBJ1-2 TRBV4-3 ASSQLAGPNYGYT
TRBJ2-1 TRBV7-3 ASSYWGGTTDEQF
TRBJ2-5 TRBV6-4 ASSPSSGGAETQY
TRBJ2-5 TRBV19 ASTQFGGTQETQY
TRBJ1-2 TRBV5-1 ASSFNTGGENYGYT
TRBJ2-1 TRBV7-3 ASSLTHFKNEQF
TRBJ1-3 TRBV2 ASMALLEGYGNTIY
TRBJ1-4 TRBV14 ASSPLDLGFGEKLF
TRBJ1-1 TRBV6-6 ASSYLNTEAF